Listed here is a single T cell receptor beta chain. It has no known antigen specificity. Base qualities are not recorded, but no much larger clone differs from it by a single base. Receptor libraries were prepared by the immunoSEQ multiplex PCR assay. A mixture of 60 forward primers for TCR Vbeta segments and 13 reverse primers for TCR Jbeta segments was used in the multiplex PCR. The CDR3 region of rearranged TCR beta genes was amplified from genomic DNA with a multiplex PCR assay. The Illumina HiSeq System was used to sequence the amplified TCR beta libraries as 87-base-pair reads. Concerning the study's data processing: Across the roughly 640 repertoires, a later analysis counted some 81 million unique TCR beta chains, roughly 11 million of which were shared by at least two donors. Raw reads were error-corrected and collapsed into unique sequences by a nearest-neighbor algorithm in which closely related sequences were merged to remove PCR and sequencing errors. CDR3 sequences were aligned to IMGT reference sequences to assign V, D and J gene segments. For a sequence to be retained, a match of at least six nucleotides was required to both a V gene segment and a J gene segment. A rearrangement counted as productive if the CDR3 had no stop codons and remained in frame with V and J, and every other rearrangement counted as non-productive. Following IMGT convention, CDR3 was defined as the stretch from the second conserved V-encoded cysteine up to the conserved J-encoded phenylalanine. In an earlier analysis of around 640 of the donors, sequences lacking an unambiguous match to a single V gene segment were excluded. In an earlier analysis of roughly 600 of the donors, a V segment was called functional when productive rearrangements were above 56.7%, and segregating when the standard deviation between donors exceeded 5%. A statistical classification framework was developed to diagnose cytomegalovirus status using the catalog of TCR beta chain sequences. In a later analysis, V and J genes were assigned by comparing TCR nucleotide sequences against IMGT/GENE-DB human TR gene sequences. Using the TCRdist pipeline, a later analysis assigned CDR3 sequences along with most-parsimonious VDJ recombination scenarios. In a later analysis, each TCR beta chain was defined by its CDR3 amino acid sequence together with its V-gene family, and reads without a unique V-gene family were excluded. In a later analysis, 450 to 600 highly shared, low-generation-probability nucleotide sequences were removed to address suspected cross-contamination and a sequencing artifact. In a later analysis, a clonal expansion index was calculated for each public chain from normalized within-repertoire ranks of inferred template counts. Generation probabilities in a later analysis came from a VDJ recombination model fitted to out-of-frame rearrangements, and those results were checked against IGoR. In a later analysis, hypergeometric tests were used to score TCR-TCR, TCR-HLA and TCR-CMV co-occurrence, with a repertoire-size bias correction applied to TCR pairs. False discovery rates were estimated in a later analysis by permuting HLA or CMV assignments 20 times. In a later analysis, co-occurring TCRs were grouped using DBSCAN, and TCRdist sequence similarity was added for clustering within HLA-allele-positive subsets. Repertoires with fewer than 30,000 or more than 120,000 public chains were left out of co-occurrence clustering, as were roughly five repertoires with anomalous nucleotide sharing. As stored in TCRdb, this immuneACCESS dataset retains in-frame rearrangements with V and J assigned. A fraction of the clones does not appear; measured against another copy, unresolved V genes explain less than half of the discrepancy, and the remainder lacks a known reason. D and trimming were read from the DNA, whereas the V and J calls and clone size are those reported in that table. This sample gives some 130,000 clones in total; 65% to 70% of them show up just once. The ten top clones hold roughly 1.7% of the sample.

This sample is drawn from a study of cytomegalovirus exposure and HLA in healthy donors (dated by TCRdb to the late 2010s). Broadly, across the study: An earlier analysis of a few hundred of the donors reported over 250 Gb of sequence data and 95 million to 130 million unique TCR beta sequences obtained from roughly 180 million T cells. Roughly 310 gigabases of sequencing data and 78 million or so unique TCR sequences were included in an early release covering about 700 HLA-typed donors. Among the approximately 430 genotyped donors, 75% to 90% belonged to the genetic ancestry cluster associated with self-reported Caucasian donors. The aim of the study was to test whether cataloging public T cell receptors could identify signatures of past pathogen exposure. The T cell repertoires of 550 to 850 subjects were profiled by immunosequencing and related to cytomegalovirus serostatus. Besides the first cohort of approximately 710 subjects, a separate validation cohort made up of over a hundred different subjects was used. To predict cytomegalovirus infection status, the study brought together high-throughput TCR immunosequencing, statistical association of individual TCRs with disease status, and machine learning. A later analysis re-examined previously published TCR beta repertoires from over 500 donors and added high-resolution HLA genotyping to investigate patterns of TCR occurrence. The later analysis used no new phenotypic data to find candidate immune exposures, relying instead on TCR beta sequences and their occurrence across donors. To decide whether each TCR beta V gene segment behaved as functional or pseudogenic, an earlier analysis of approximately 600 of the donors relied on high-throughput TCR beta sequencing. Donor age, sex, ethnicity and CMV serostatus were compiled together with the repertoire data. A later genetic analysis took genome-wide SNP genotypes for about 55% of the 666 donors and used that subset as a discovery cohort. Every discovery cohort repertoire had been produced on one sequencing platform. HLA typing included class I and class II loci at four-digit resolution. Typing coverage differed by locus: A, B, C, DRB1 and DQB1 were typed in roughly 620-630 donors, DQA1 in approximately 520, DPA1 in 600 to 610, and DPB1 in 400 to 480. Because of strong linkage in the cohort, a handful of DR-DQ haplotypes were treated as single units for association and clustering. Across roughly 420 genotyped donors of the cohort, an average of roughly 250,000 unique TCR beta nucleotide sequences per donor were sequenced, and 15% to 20% of those sequences were non-productive.

The germline ends are 10 bases apart after V is trimmed by 3 bases and J by 2 bases. CDR1 is given as KGHSH and CDR2 as LQKENI, both from the germline V gene. The CDR3 measures 14 amino acids from cysteine to phenylalanine. Here the CDR3 DNA is all that survives: 42 bases in frame from base 1. Paper-wide results and their limitations: Specific HLA alleles were associated with about 17,000 TCR beta sequences at a false discovery rate of 0.05 in a later analysis. When HLA alleles, especially DR and DQ, strongly co-occurred, TCR associations were difficult to assign to individual alleles. In a later analysis, most CMV-associated TCR beta chains were found to appear HLA-restricted, with HLA associations seemingly driven largely by CMV exposure. Linkage disequilibrium might explain the correlated functional status among segregating V segments, but an unknown experimental factor could not be ruled out. Three of the identified cytomegalovirus-associated TCR beta chains were confirmed in vitro to be specific for cytomegalovirus antigens. The presence/absence analyses assumed that sequencing depth was roughly uniform across donors, and that assumption may not be true. The authors suggested that the approach could potentially be generalized to other disease states and immunological phenotypes. According to a later analysis, TCR association rates differed among HLA loci, with DRB1 alleles showing the most associated TCRs and HLA-C alleles showing the fewest. A total of around 150 TCR beta chains were listed by the study as associated with cytomegalovirus. A further reported finding was that TCR beta sequences accurately predicted the HLA-A and HLA-B alleles for most subjects in the first cohort. For the cohort, immune exposure information was limited to CMV serostatus. A cluster of highly shared sequence variants was judged likely to represent a technical artifact of the sequencing pipeline. Broadly in line with IMGT annotations, most TCR beta V segments showed up in productive rearrangements about 90% or about 30% of the time in an earlier analysis of about 500 of the donors. The classifier was reported to diagnose cytomegalovirus status with high specificity and sensitivity in both the original and validation cohorts. In this cohort, only TCR beta chains were sequenced, and detectable features were limited by the absence of alpha or paired-chain data. Compared with the roughly 670-donor mean, donors in an Asian-associated ancestry cluster had fewer N-insertions in productive TCRs, according to a later genetic analysis. While some public TCRs were present in many individuals, most TCR sequences turned up only very rarely across donors. In a later analysis, several top co-occurrence clusters were reported to appear linked to parvovirus B19, influenza, CMV and Epstein-Barr virus. Seventeen rarely observed V segments, including chromosome 9 orphons, were excluded from the earlier analysis of 550 to 700 of the donors because counts were too low. Because HLA typing was unavailable for some donors at each locus, only the typed subset was used in association tests. Because the 87-base-pair reads could not distinguish some IMGT-functional V segments, including TRBV6-2 and TRBV6-3, those segments were excluded. V-gene and J-gene trimming of TCR beta chains was associated with a missense DCLRE1C variant in a later genetic analysis, and the association was replicated in an independent cohort. Compared with equally common non-associated chains, HLA-associated TCR beta chains in a later analysis were more clonally expanded and had lower generation probabilities.

The cohort comprised fewer than 750 healthy bone marrow donors. Cohort members were all nominally healthy when sampled, although unrecorded immune exposures were likely present. CMV serostatus was positive for 289 and negative for 352 of the 666 cohort members, and was not recorded for this donor. A peripheral blood sample was provided by each donor, and peripheral blood mononuclear cells were used for TCR beta sequencing. Genomic DNA extraction from the blood cell samples was performed with the Qiagen DNeasy Blood Extraction Kit. The TCR sequence derives from a human donor in good health. The chain employs TRBV18 and TRBJ1-1, with the D segment identity uncertain. The sample was PBMCs. The CDR3 reads CASSPLGTNTEAFF. The DNA sequence is TGTGCCAGCTCACCTTTGGGCACCAACACTGAAGCTTTCTTT.